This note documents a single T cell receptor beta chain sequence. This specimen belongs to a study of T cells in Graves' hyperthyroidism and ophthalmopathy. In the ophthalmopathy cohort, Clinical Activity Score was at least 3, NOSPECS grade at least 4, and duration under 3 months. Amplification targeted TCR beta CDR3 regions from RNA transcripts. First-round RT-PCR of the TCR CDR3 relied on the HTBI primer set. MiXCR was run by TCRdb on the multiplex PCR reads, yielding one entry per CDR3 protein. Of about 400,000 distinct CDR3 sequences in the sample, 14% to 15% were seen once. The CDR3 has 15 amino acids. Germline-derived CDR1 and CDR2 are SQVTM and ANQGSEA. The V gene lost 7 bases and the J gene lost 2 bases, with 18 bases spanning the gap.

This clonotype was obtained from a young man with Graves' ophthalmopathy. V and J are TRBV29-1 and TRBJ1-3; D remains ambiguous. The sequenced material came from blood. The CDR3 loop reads CSAASTSNPGNTIYF. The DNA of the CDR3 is TGCAGCGCCGCGTCAACATCCAACCCTGGAAACACCATATATTTT.